The 13 T cell receptor beta chains given below trace back to one sample, sequenced in a study of blood T cell repertoires in COVID-19. Produced via immunoSEQ multiplex PCR; TCRdb's table is partial and in-frame only. The sample lists 150,000 to 200,000 clones; roughly 84% were seen once. Material for sequencing was PBMCs or T cells enriched from blood (not recorded which). Source of these receptors: a woman aged 55-70 years who had recovered from COVID-19.

The chain uses TRBV12-3 or TRBV12-4 and TRBJ2-7; tentative D call: TRBD1 (5 bases). V lost 3 bases to trimming and J lost 1 base, with 7 bases between them. This CDR3 has 13 amino acids. CDR3 amino acids: CASSFQGSYEQYF. DNA for the CDR3: TGTGCCAGCAGTTTCCAGGGATCCTACGAGCAGTACTTC.

The rearrangement uses TRBV30 and TRBJ2-3, with 7 bases identical to TRBD1. V lost 0 bases and J lost 14; bases outside the gene matches: 5. Looked up from germline, CDR1 is GTSNPN and CDR2 is SVGIG (reference sequence). The CDR3 sequence is 11 residues long. CDR3 DNA: TGTGCCTGGAGTGTGGTAGGGGGCCGGTATTTT. Protein: CAWSVVGGRYF.

The J gene is TRBJ1-5, the V gene TRBV3-1 (or the pseudogene TRBV3-2); D remains unclear. CDR3 length: 15 residues. The V gene's germline CDR1 is LGHDT and CDR2 YNNKEL (reference sequence). V lost 0 bases to trimming and J lost 9 bases, with 15 bases between them. The CDR3 is CASSQDITVARPQHF. CDR3 nucleotides: TGTGCCAGCAGCCAAGATATAACTGTTGCCCGGCCCCAGCATTTT.

This clone was seen only once. The same CDR3 is also encoded by other DNA sequences in this sample. The genes are TRBV12-3 or TRBV12-4 and TRBJ1-1; maybe TRBD1 (6 bases). The CDR3 loop spans 13 amino acids. Trimming left V 6 bases short and J 7 bases short, with 15 bases between. DNA of the CDR3: TGTGCCAGCAGCCTAAGGAGACAGGTTGAAGCTTTCTTT. It specifies CASSLRRQVEAFF.

V gene TRBV11-2 combines with J gene TRBJ2-7, with D tentatively TRBD2 (5 bases). This CDR3 has 16 amino acids. Germline V CDR1 and CDR2: SGHAT, FQNNGV. The V end lost 5 bases, the J end lost 6 bases, and 23 bases lay between the germline ends. CDR3 protein: CASSRLEWATTVEQYF. The CDR3, as DNA: TGTGCCAGCAGCCGCCTTGAGTGGGCGACTACAGTCGAGCAGTACTTC.

The chain employs TRBV29-1 and TRBJ1-1; tentatively, D is TRBD1 (6 bases). V lost 7 bases to trimming and J lost 5 bases, with 14 bases between them. Looked up from germline, CDR1 is SQVTM and CDR2 is ANQGSEA. There are 12 residues in the CDR3. Here the CDR3 reads CSGHRVGTEAFF. The CDR3 DNA follows: TGCAGCGGGCACAGGGTGGGGACTGAAGCTTTCTTT.

The genes are TRBV5-1 and TRBJ1-6; D gene uncertain. The CDR3 extends over 13 amino acids. Between the trimmed V and J ends, which lost 1 base and 10 bases, there was a span of 9 bases. Germline lookup yields CDR1 SGHRS and CDR2 YFSETQ. The CDR3 DNA follows: TGCGCCAGCAGCTTGAGCGAGGAATCACCCCTCCACTTT. This translates into CASSLSEESPLHF.

The V and J genes are TRBV6-1 and TRBJ1-5; maybe TRBD1 (6 bases). The CDR3 length is 16 residues. CDR1 is MNHNS, CDR2 SASEGT, per germline. Trimming removed 2 bases from V and 7 bases from J, with 18 bases in between. The CDR3 nucleotides are TGTGCCAGCAGTGAACCGCGGGGGCCCACCTGGCAGCCCCAGCATTTT. Translation: CASSEPRGPTWQPQHF.

The chain has TRBV20-1 and TRBJ1-2; D is possibly TRBD1 (5 bases). Germline assignment: CDR1 DFQATT and CDR2 SNEGSKA (reference sequence). V was shortened by 3 bases and J by 9 bases, with 14 bases between the two germline ends. CDR3 length: 12 amino acids. The CDR3 sequence: CSASGGGMSYTF. The CDR3 DNA is TGCAGTGCTAGTGGGGGGGGTATGAGCTACACCTTC.

The chain links TRBV9 to TRBJ2-1, with 10 positions matching TRBD1. Unmatched junction bases numbered 6, after V lost 1 base and J lost 8 bases. The germline V gene encodes CDR1 SGDLS and CDR2 YYNGEE. The CDR3 runs 15 residues. CDR3 in amino acids: CASSVRGQGYDEQFF. The CDR3, as DNA: TGTGCCAGCAGCGTAAGGGGACAGGGGTACGATGAGCAGTTCTTC.

The gene calls are TRBV5-1 and TRBJ2-3; TRBD1 matches at 7 bases. The junction had 10 bases not matched to a gene; V was cut back by 4 bases and J by 2 bases. The germline CDR1 and CDR2 sequences are SGHRS and YFSETQ. The CDR3 has 16 residues. The CDR3 region has the DNA TGCGCCAGCAGCCCTCCTACAGGGGTGATCACAGATACGCAGTATTTT. It encodes CASSPPTGVITDTQYF.

The chain combines TRBV3-1 (or the pseudogene TRBV3-2) with TRBJ2-7; 15 bases are shared with TRBD2. This CDR3 has 14 residues. The V segment lost 3 bases and the J segment 8 bases; nucleotides outside the gene matches: 2. The germline CDR1 and CDR2 sequences are LGHDT and YNNKEL (reference sequence). Written as DNA, the CDR3 is TGTGCCAGCAGCCACGGACTAGCGGGGGGGCAGCAGTACTTC. Amino acid sequence: CASSHGLAGGQQYF.

This rearrangement joins TRBV2 to TRBJ1-6; 7 nucleotides align to TRBD1. This CDR3 region has 15 residues. Unmatched junction bases numbered 12, after V lost 7 bases and J lost 9 bases. The germline V gene encodes CDR1 SNHLY and CDR2 FYNNEI. The CDR3: CASIGRTGGGSPLHF. DNA of the CDR3: TGTGCCAGCATTGGGCGGACAGGTGGTGGTTCACCCCTCCACTTT.